This T cell receptor (beta chain) comes out of a study of OX40 agonist ivuxolimab in advanced cancers. The wider study: It was ivuxolimab, an agonistic anti-OX40 (CD134) antibody, that patients were treated with.

The assay was immunoSEQ multiplex PCR, and TCRdb's table has in-frame clones only and misses some. The sample includes some 54,000 clones, around 77% of them seen just once. This clone is labeled medium-sized. Distinct nucleotide sequences in the sample also encode this CDR3. The CDR3 has 13 amino acids. CDR1 is MGHDK, CDR2 SYGVNS, per germline. After removal of 7 bases from V and 3 bases from J, the junction contained 3 bases not matched to a gene. The sample was CD4+ or CD8+ T cells sorted from blood, taken in a trial of the OX40 agonist ivuxolimab. This chain uses TRBV25-1 with TRBJ1-1; TRBD1 agrees at 9 bases. The source is an adult with an advanced solid tumor such as melanoma, head and neck, liver or kidney cancer. In DNA form, the CDR3 reads TGTGCCAGCAAGGACAGGGGTGACACTGAAGCTTTCTTT. This encodes CASKDRGDTEAFF.